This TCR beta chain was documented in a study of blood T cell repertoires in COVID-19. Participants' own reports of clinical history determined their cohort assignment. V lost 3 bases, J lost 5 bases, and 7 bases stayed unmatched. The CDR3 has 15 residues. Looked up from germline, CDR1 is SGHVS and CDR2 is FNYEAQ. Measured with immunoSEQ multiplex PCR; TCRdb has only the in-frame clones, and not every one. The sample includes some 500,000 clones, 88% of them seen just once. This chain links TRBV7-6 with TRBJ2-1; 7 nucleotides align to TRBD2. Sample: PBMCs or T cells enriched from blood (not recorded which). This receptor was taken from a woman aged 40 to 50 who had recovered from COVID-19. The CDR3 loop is CASSFTGGWDNEQFF. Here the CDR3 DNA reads TGTGCCAGCAGCTTCACGGGAGGATGGGACAATGAGCAGTTCTTC.